This T cell receptor beta chain derives from a study of blood T cell repertoires in COVID-19. For the study at large: COVID-19 samples collected from the United States, Italy and Spain covered acute and convalescent phases.

Generated by immunoSEQ multiplex PCR, the TCRdb table keeps only in-frame clones and is missing some. The sample includes about 190,000 clones, approximately 78% seen only once; the top ten take 2.5% to 3.5%. The CDR3 covers 15 residues. Germline CDR1 and CDR2: MNHEY and SVGEGT. Trimming removed 5 bases from V and 8 bases from J; junction bases left unmatched: 8. The J gene is TRBJ2-4, the V gene TRBV6-2 or TRBV6-3; 11 bases are a match to TRBD2. Input material: peripheral blood. The clonotype originates from a woman of 80 years or more with active or convalescent COVID-19. CDR3 sequence: CASSIAGGLRDIQYF. The CDR3 DNA reads as TGTGCCAGCAGTATAGCGGGGGGGCTGAGAGACATTCAGTACTTC.